This T cell receptor (beta chain) was captured by sequencing in a study of CD8 T cells in Susac syndrome. Study results and caveats: It was acknowledged in the study that its TCR sequencing and HLA analysis involved a relatively small number of individuals.

Sequencing of TCR beta, carried out with a high-throughput approach, was applied to CD8+ and CD4+ T cells from the blood. FACS enriched CD8+ TEMRA cells, while bulk CD8+ and CD4+ were negatively isolated. Details on this clonotype: The antigen is unknown.

The germline CDR1 and CDR2 sequences are SQVTM and ANQGSEA. This CDR3 contains 11 residues. The V gene end was trimmed by 8 bases and the J gene end by 9 bases; junction bases not matched to a gene: 7. RNA totalling about 0.45 to 1 ug underwent reverse transcription with random hexamers. The method of amplification for TCR beta CDR3 was immunoSEQ multiplex PCR, covering 54 Vbeta and 13 Jbeta. TCRdb redid the calling of the immunoSEQ multiplex PCR reads with MiXCR, one entry per CDR3 protein. The data contain about 140,000 distinct CDR3 sequences, roughly 94% of them singletons. What was sequenced was CD8+ T cells from PBMCs. This chain links TRBV29-1 with TRBJ2-1; 7 bases align to TRBD2. This receptor was obtained from a human donor in good health. The CDR3 loop reads CSPRWGGEQFF. The CDR3 coding sequence is TGCAGCCCAAGGTGGGGGGGTGAGCAGTTCTTC.